The clone carrying this TCR beta chain has ten or more counts. The record originates from a study of T-cell reconstitution after alpha-beta-depleted transplantation in children. Unique molecular identifiers were incorporated during preparation of the TCRbeta library. TCRdb used MiXCR to reprocess the PCR reads, holding one entry per CDR3 protein. The sample carries roughly 100,000 distinct CDR3 sequences, roughly 7.7% recorded once. The germline CDR1 and CDR2 sequences are WSHSY and SAAADI. V dropped 3 bases and J dropped 6 bases, with 12 bases sitting between them. This CDR3 has 14 amino acids. The chain has TRBV10-2 and TRBJ1-5, with D possibly being TRBD1 (5 bases). This specimen was PBMCs from the stem cell graft donor, taken from the stem cell graft. This receptor was obtained from a human donor who donated a stem cell graft to a child with congenital amegakaryocytic thrombocytopenia. CDR3 sequence reads: CASSDSGVGQPQHF. CDR3 coding DNA: TGCGCCAGCAGTGACTCGGGGGTTGGTCAGCCCCAGCATTTT.